This T cell receptor beta chain was retrieved from a study of radiotherapy plus CTLA-4 blockade in lung cancer. Only in-frame clones appear in the TCRdb table, and some are missing; sequencing was by immunoSEQ multiplex PCR. The table lists tens of thousands of clones, around 77% of them singletons. Those with chemo-refractory metastatic non-small-cell lung cancer were treated with focal radiation combined with CTLA-4 blockade using ipilimumab. Study-level findings and limits: Clones derived from tumor TCRs expanded in blood after radiotherapy plus ipilimumab.

This CDR3 has 17 residues. Trimming removed 5 bases from V and 8 bases from J; junction bases left unmatched: 14. The V gene's germline CDR1 is SGHTA and CDR2 FQGNSA. Comments on this clone: The antigen is undetermined.

The origin of this receptor is a human donor with non-small cell lung cancer whose response to radiotherapy plus ipilimumab could not be evaluated. The sample in question was peripheral blood, obtained from a patient treated with radiotherapy plus ipilimumab. The chain carries TRBV7-2 and TRBJ2-1; 11 bases line up with TRBD2. The CDR3 DNA sequence: TGTGCCAGCAGCCGACAGCCTGTAGCGGGAGGGCAGGATGAGCAGTTCTTC. Its protein is CASSRQPVAGGQDEQFF.